Given below is one T cell receptor (beta chain) in context. The antigen this receptor binds is unknown. Per-base qualities were not stored, and no clone one base away is much larger. The data originate from a study of vaccination effects on CD4 cells after COVID-19 (dated by TCRdb to 2022 to 2024). Concerning the study at large: In the ViraFEST assay, PBMC were stimulated with viral peptide pools, and TCR sequencing was then used to find antigen-specific CD4+ T cell clonotypes based on their expansion. After vaccination, three convalescent patients were sampled at an early time point (day +14) and at a late time point (day +241, +227 and +161, respectively). Across the study, the median time from the second dose to post-vaccine sampling was 72 days (range 14 to 241). Two million PBMC per well were cultured in IMDM with about 5.4% human AB serum, 9 to 10 IU/ml IL-2 and gentamicin, plus 10 ug/ml peptides. SARS-CoV-2 spike-specific CD4+ TCR repertoires were compared before and after mRNA vaccination in COVID-19 convalescent patients and in infection-naive vaccine recipients. The full study included over 8 COVID-19 convalescent patients and a few SARS-CoV-2-naive healthy vaccine recipients. Cultures from other donors in the study were sequenced using the Oncomine TCR Beta short-read assay on an Illumina iSeq 100.

General study outcomes and caveats: Both infection-induced and vaccine-induced clones contracted markedly at late post-vaccination timepoints, which is consistent with waning T cell responses. The study was limited by a small number of convalescent patients and lacked early post-infection timepoints. For convalescent patients, new clones induced by the vaccine made up most of the post-vaccine spike-reactive repertoire, and these new clones were largely distinct from the clones induced by infection.

The protocol used for the library was the immunoSEQ multiplex PCR assay. DNA from the cultured and isolated CD4+ T cells underwent TCR beta CDR3 sequencing. The paper's processing steps were these. Non-productive TCR sequences were discarded, and reads were trimmed to the CDR3 region, with only CDR3s of 7 or more amino acids retained. Antigen-specific clonotypes were identified using the MANAFEST web app by comparison of expansion in peptide wells against reference cultures. Positive clones required FDR<0.05 expansion versus reference and all other wells, odds ratio above 5, and frequency above 0.1% in two replicate wells. A clonotype was defined as cross-reactive if the clonotype was significantly expanded both in SARS-CoV-2 spike wells and in at least one common cold coronavirus spike condition. CDR3 similarity was assessed by Levenshtein distance with the stringdist R package, and unrooted trees were built with ape in R 3.6.1. In its TCRdb copy, this immuneACCESS table keeps in-frame sequences only and misses some clones. Where compared with another copy, unresolved V genes explain less than half of these, and the others have no known cause. V, J and clone size derive from that table, while D and trimming were established from the DNA sequence. The sample contains roughly 30,000 clones, roughly four fifths of them found a single time. The ten largest clones add up to under 8% of the sample.

After more than nine days of culture, CD4+ T cells were isolated with the EasySep CD4+ T cell isolation kit. Convalescent patients had PCR-confirmed SARS-CoV-2 infection between March and December 2020, before Alpha, Beta and Delta variants emerged in the United States. Each participant got two doses of an mRNA SARS-CoV-2 vaccine, either BNT162b2 or mRNA-1273. Half of the culture medium was replaced with fresh IL-2-containing medium on days 3 and 7. Unless otherwise noted, each peptide stimulation condition was cultured in triplicate wells. PBMC were separated from whole blood using Ficoll-Paque Plus gradient centrifugation and were then either cryopreserved at -140C or used fresh. The QIAamp micro DNA kit was used to extract genomic DNA from the cultured CD4+ T cells. V is reduced by 1 base and J by 9 bases, leaving a spacing of 14 bases between them. The CDR3 runs 14 residues from the cysteine to the phenylalanine. Just CDR3 DNA is preserved here, 42 bases in frame from base 1. Per the germline V gene, SGHTS is the CDR1 and YDEGEE is the CDR2.

The sequence is built from TRBV5-8 and TRBJ1-3; a weak D assignment points to TRBD1 (5 bases agree). This TCR was recovered from a human donor who had a prior SARS-CoV-2 infection. Sequences were derived from CD4+ T cells from PBMCs cultured without peptide, sampled after COVID-19 vaccination. The nucleotides read TGTGCCAGCAGCTTGAGGGCAGGGAGAGGCACCATATATTTT. Its amino acids are CASSLRAGRGTIYF. Supplemented by the reference TRBV5-8 and TRBJ1-3 proteins around the CDR3, the complete variable domain is EAGVTQSPTHLIKTRGQQATLRCSPISGHTSVYWYQQALGLGLQFLLWYDEGEERNRGNFPPRFSGRQFPNYSSELNVNALELEDSALYLCASSLRAGRGTIYFGEGSWLTVV.